The rows below give T cell receptor beta chains drawn from one sample of a study of T-cell reconstitution after alpha-beta-depleted transplantation in children. A single record per CDR3 protein comes from TCRdb applying MiXCR to the PCR reads. The sample includes around 92,000 distinct CDR3 sequences, about 12% seen only once; the top ten take roughly 13%. Here the sequenced sample was PBMCs from the stem cell graft donor, taken from the stem cell graft. The receptors originated from a human donor who donated a stem cell graft to a child with inherited bone marrow failure. Both conserved end residues are part of each CDR3. Each record gives: D gene, clone size, V gene, J gene, CDR3 DNA, CDR3 protein. D genes are given only for firm matches. Only some rows state a clone size, as once, few, many or a class for expanded clones.

>NA|many|TRBV20-1|TRBJ2-7
TGCAGTGCTAGAGATTTAGGGTACGAGCAGTACTTC
CSARDLGYEQYF
>TRBD2|many|TRBV29-1|TRBJ2-3
TGCAGCGTCGCCGGGACTAGCGGGAGTAGGACAGATACGCAGTATTTT
CSVAGTSGSRTDTQYF
>TRBD1|many|TRBV7-2|TRBJ2-7
TGTGCCAGCAGCCTACTACTCGGACAGGGGAACGAGCAGTACTTC
CASSLLLGQGNEQYF
>NA|many|TRBV6-1|TRBJ2-7
TGTGCCAGCAGTGACCTGGGACTCCGCACCTACGAGCAGTACTTC
CASSDLGLRTYEQYF
>TRBD2|many|TRBV7-3|TRBJ2-1
TGTGCCAGCAGCCCCGGGGGACTAGCCTACAATGAGCAGTTCTTC
CASSPGGLAYNEQFF
>NA|many|TRBV5-1|TRBJ1-2
TGCGCCAGCAGCTTGGAGGGACCCTACACCTTC
CASSLEGPYTF
>TRBD1|NA|TRBV29-1|TRBJ2-5
TGCAGCGTTGATCAGGGGGCGCGTGAGACCCAGTACTTC
CSVDQGARETQYF
>TRBD2|NA|TRBV9|TRBJ2-1
TGTGCCAGCAGCGTCGGGGGGTCCCAGAGGAATGAGCAGTTCTTC
CASSVGGSQRNEQFF
>NA|many|TRBV29-1|TRBJ1-1
TGCAGCGTTTTCGGGTTCAGGGACACTGAAGCTTTCTTT
CSVFGFRDTEAFF
>TRBD2|few|TRBV4-3|TRBJ2-2
TGCGCCAGCAGCCTAGCGGGGGGGACCACCGGGGAGCTGTTTTTT
CASSLAGGTTGELFF